Each of the 16 T cell receptor beta chains below was sequenced from the same sample in a study of beta chain features in type 1 diabetes. The antigens of these receptors remain unknown. Reverse transcription of all isolated RNA meant that expressed TCRB transcripts were sequenced. Generated by immunoSEQ multiplex PCR, the TCRdb table keeps only in-frame clones and is missing some. The sample has nearly 700,000 clones; about an eighth are singletons. General study results and limits: TCRB CDR3 length was moderately but significantly reduced in all four CD4+ subsets of Type 1 diabetes patients.

Input material: naive CD4+ T cells from blood. The receptors derive from a man younger than 35 with type 1 diabetes.

This sequence joins TRBV29-1 and TRBJ2-7, with a weak D call TRBD2 (5 bases). Trimming removed 4 bases from V and 2 bases from J, with 12 bases in between. The CDR3 contains 13 residues. Germline assignment: CDR1 SQVTM and CDR2 ANQGSEA. CDR3 region: CSVGGLLTYEQYF. CDR3 nucleotide sequence: TGCAGCGTTGGAGGGCTGCTGACCTACGAGCAGTACTTC.

This clone was detected only a few times. This sequence joins TRBV30 and TRBJ1-2; D is possibly TRBD1 (6 bases). With 0 bases removed from V and 8 bases from J, the gap between germline ends came to 16 bases. CDR1 is GTSNPN and CDR2 is SVGIG in the germline V gene (reference sequence). The CDR3 is 14 amino acids. CDR3 in amino acids: CAWSVVGGAGGYTF. CDR3 sequence (DNA): TGTGCCTGGAGTGTAGTCGGGGGCGCGGGCGGCTACACCTTC.

The chain links TRBV30 to TRBJ1-2; TRBD1 might be the D (5 bases). The CDR3 contains 11 residues. V was pared by 6 bases and J by 7 bases, with 12 bases between. CDR1 GTSNPN and CDR2 SVGIG come from the germline V gene (reference sequence). The CDR3 reads CACGRDGGYTF. The CDR3 coding sequence is TGTGCCTGTGGCAGGGATGGTGGCTACACCTTC.

The CDR3 loop is CASRKGANSPLHF. The DNA for the CDR3 is TGTGCCAGCAGAAAGGGGGCGAATTCACCCCTCCACTTT. V and J are TRBV2 and TRBJ1-6, with 7 bases matching TRBD1. Germline V gene sequence: CDR1 SNHLY, CDR2 FYNNEI. The CDR3 consists of 13 residues. J was trimmed by 7 bases and V by 6 bases; bases with no gene match: 3.

The chain carries TRBV6-4 and TRBJ1-4; D unresolved. V dropped 2 bases and J dropped 5 bases, with 6 bases sitting between them. Germline V gives CDR1 MRHNA, CDR2 SNTAGT. The CDR3 totals 13 residues. The CDR3 sequence: CASSDGLNEKLFF. The CDR3 nucleotides are TGTGCCAGCAGTGACGGCCTGAATGAAAAACTGTTTTTT.

The table lists this clone with a few counts. The rearrangement links TRBV19 to TRBJ1-1; D is unclear. The CDR3 is made up of 15 amino acids. CDR1 is LNHDA and CDR2 is SQIVND in the germline V gene (reference sequence). Trimming stripped 7 bases from V and 2 bases from J, with 17 bases between. CDR3 sequence (DNA): TGTGCCAGTACACGGCGGGCGCAAGTCAACACTGAAGCTTTCTTT. Its protein product is CASTRRAQVNTEAFF. Drawing the rest from reference TRBV19 and TRBJ1-1, the complete variable domain is DGGITQSPKYLFRKEGQNVTLSCEQNLNHDAMYWYRQDPGQGLRLIYYSQIVNDFQKGDIAEGYSVSREKKESFPLTVTSAQKNPTAFYLCASTRRAQVNTEAFFGQGTRLTVV.

The chain couples TRBV25-1 to TRBJ2-5; 7 bases are shared with TRBD2. CDR1 and CDR2 from the germline V gene are MGHDK and SYGVNS. The V segment lost 0 bases and the J segment 5 bases; nucleotides outside the gene matches: 6. There are 15 residues in the CDR3. The CDR3 sequence: CASSEYSGAGETQYF. DNA of the CDR3: TGTGCCAGCAGTGAATACAGCGGGGCTGGGGAGACCCAGTACTTC.

This chain links TRBV5-1 with TRBJ1-1; the match to TRBD1 covers 8 bases. The CDR3 runs 15 residues. The V segment lost 6 bases and the J segment 1 base; nucleotides outside the gene matches: 8. Germline CDR1 reads SGHRS; CDR2 reads YFSETQ. The CDR3 loop is CASTSRTGWNTEAFF. The DNA of the CDR3 is TGCGCCAGCACCTCCCGGACAGGGTGGAACACTGAAGCTTTCTTT.

This clone was detected a few times. V gene TRBV29-1 combines with J gene TRBJ2-3; maybe TRBD2 (6 bases). Trimming pared 5 bases from V and 4 bases from J, leaving 19 bases between. The CDR3 consists of 15 residues. Germline CDR1 reads SQVTM; CDR2 reads ANQGSEA. The CDR3 loop reads CSVQPRDSGADTQYF. CDR3 DNA sequence: TGCAGCGTTCAACCGCGGGACTCCGGAGCAGATACGCAGTATTTT.

The table lists this clone with a few counts. The V and J genes are TRBV11-2 and TRBJ1-6, with TRBD1 as a possible D gene (6 bases). Germline V gene lookup returns CDR1 SGHAT and CDR2 FQNNGV. Deletions cut 3 bases from V and 6 bases from J, with 21 bases between. The CDR3 runs to 18 residues. The CDR3 sequence is CASSFRTVASALNSPLHF. The CDR3 DNA sequence: TGTGCCAGCAGCTTCCGGACAGTAGCTTCAGCCCTTAATTCACCCCTCCACTTT.

This clone has a handful of counts. This chain links TRBV6-1 with TRBJ1-2; tentatively, D is TRBD1 (6 bases). The CDR3 consists of 13 residues. Germline V gene sequence: CDR1 MNHNS, CDR2 SASEGT. Trimming took 5 bases from V and 1 from J, leaving 8 bases between them. The CDR3 region is CASSLDSNYGYTF. In nucleotides, the CDR3 is TGTGCCAGCAGTTTGGACAGTAACTATGGCTACACCTTC.

This clone was recorded a few times. This rearrangement joins TRBV6-5 to TRBJ1-6, with D possibly matching TRBD1 (6 bases). V was shortened by 4 bases and J by 13 bases, with 17 bases between the two germline ends. CDR3 length: 14 residues. Germline-derived CDR1 and CDR2 are MNHEY and SVGAGI. CDR3 nucleotide sequence: TGTGCCAGCAGTTCCGACAGGAGGCCCAGTCCCCTCCACTTT. Protein sequence: CASSSDRRPSPLHF.

Written as DNA, the CDR3 is TGTGCCAGCAGCCATGAGTTCCAAGAGACCCAGTACTTC. It is translated as CASSHEFQETQYF. This sequence joins TRBV14 and TRBJ2-5, with D unresolved. Germline V lookup: CDR1 SGHDN, CDR2 FVKESK. With 3 bases removed from V and 1 base from J, the gap between germline ends came to 6 bases. This CDR3 is 13 amino acids long.

This clone occurred a few times. The V and J genes are TRBV19 and TRBJ1-1; no clear D. Germline CDR1 and CDR2: LNHDA and SQIVND (reference sequence). The V end was cut by 1 base, the J end by 5 bases, with 8 bases between. The CDR3 totals 13 residues. The CDR3 DNA sequence: TGTGCCAGTAGTATAGTTTTGGGGACTGAAGCTTTCTTT. Residues: CASSIVLGTEAFF.

The chain uses TRBV5-1 and TRBJ2-7; D tentatively reads TRBD1 or TRBD2 (5 bases each). The germline gives CDR1 SGHRS, CDR2 YFSETQ. V lost 7 bases to trimming and J lost 5 bases, with 19 bases between them. This CDR3 is 14 amino acids long. CDR3 DNA: TGCGCCAGCGCTTCGGGGCAGGGTATTGACGAGCAGTACTTC. It translates to CASASGQGIDEQYF.

V and J are TRBV7-9 and TRBJ1-2, with D possibly TRBD1 on 6 matching bases. Trimming stripped 2 bases from V and 2 bases from J, with 15 bases between. Per the germline V gene, CDR1 is SEHNR and CDR2 is FQNEAQ (reference sequence). The CDR3 consists of 16 residues. DNA of the CDR3: TGTGCCAGCAGCTTATTTCCAGGGGCCGTGAACTATGGCTACACCTTC. It is translated as CASSLFPGAVNYGYTF.